One sample yielded the 9 T cell receptor beta chains listed below, sequenced in a study of blood T cell repertoires in COVID-19. The repertoire was sequenced with immunoSEQ multiplex PCR; TCRdb's copy has only in-frame clones and lacks some. The sample carries approximately 75,000 clones, around 74% recorded once. Material for sequencing was peripheral blood. The source of these receptors is a human donor with acute or convalescent COVID-19. The donor label of this sample is uncertain.

The rearrangement joins TRBV24-1 to TRBJ1-3, with 7 positions matching TRBD1. The CDR3 loop spans 15 amino acids. The ends lost 2 bases at V and 3 bases at J; junction bases unmatched: 3. Germline loops: CDR1 KGHDR, CDR2 SFDVKD. This CDR3 reads CATSDSAGGGNTIYF. CDR3 nucleotides: TGTGCCACCAGTGATTCGGCAGGGGGTGGAAACACCATATATTTT.

The chain combines TRBV4-3 with TRBJ1-4, with 10 bases aligning to TRBD1. The germline V gene has CDR1 LGHNA and CDR2 YSLEER. J lost 7 bases, V lost 1 base, and 3 bases had no gene match. The CDR3 totals 15 residues. DNA for the CDR3: TGCGCCAGCAGCCAAGGCGACAGGGGGCCTGAAAAACTGTTTTTT. Translated: CASSQGDRGPEKLFF.

Only a few counts were recorded for this clone. This rearrangement joins TRBV5-1 to TRBJ2-1; 8 nucleotides line up with TRBD1. V trimming: 7 bases; J trimming: 1 base; junction bases outside the gene matches: 7. CDR3 length equals 15 residues. Germline-derived CDR1 and CDR2 are SGHRS and YFSETQ. As DNA, the CDR3 is TGCGCCAGCGGAGAACAGGGGGGATCCTACAATGAGCAGTTCTTC. Residues: CASGEQGGSYNEQFF.

The gene calls are TRBV7-9 and TRBJ1-2, with a weak D call TRBD1 (5 bases). Germline V gene sequence: CDR1 SEHNR, CDR2 FQNEAQ (reference sequence). Trimming removed 11 bases at V and 7 bases at J, with 20 bases between. This CDR3 is built from 13 residues. The CDR3 region has the DNA TGTGCCGCAGCGAGGGAGGGGATGGTTGGCTACACCTTC. Protein: CAAAREGMVGYTF.

To note about this clone: Other DNA sequences in this sample translate to the same CDR3. CDR3 in DNA: TGTGCCAGTATCGGCAGGGGGCGCGCCGGGGAGCTGTTTTTT. Its translation is CASIGRGRAGELFF. V and J are TRBV19 and TRBJ2-2; 8 positions agree with TRBD1. Looked up from germline, CDR1 is LNHDA and CDR2 is SQIVND (reference sequence). The CDR3 extends over 14 amino acids. J was trimmed by 6 bases and V by 7 bases; bases with no gene match: 7.

The chain's CDR3 is CATSDPQGRYNEQFF. The DNA of the CDR3 is TGTGCCACCAGTGATCCACAGGGGCGGTACAATGAGCAGTTCTTC. V and J are TRBV24-1 and TRBJ2-1; 7 bases line up with TRBD1. Trimming took 3 bases from V and 4 from J; bases not matched to a gene: 5. Looked up from germline, CDR1 is KGHDR and CDR2 is SFDVKD. The CDR3 length is 15 residues.

The chain uses TRBV9 and TRBJ2-7; 11 bases are shared with TRBD1. In germline, CDR1 is SGDLS, CDR2 YYNGEE. This CDR3 is built from 12 residues. J gave up 3 bases and V 7 bases, and 0 bases lay outside the gene matches. CDR3 protein: CASGTGGYEQYF. The CDR3 DNA reads TGTGCCAGCGGGACAGGGGGCTACGAGCAGTACTTC.

The chain joins TRBV5-1 to TRBJ2-1; TRBD2 matches 15 bases. Germline V CDR1 and CDR2: SGHRS, YFSETQ. Trimming cost V 3 bases and J 7 bases; bases outside gene matches: 2. The CDR3 length is 15 residues. CDR3 bases: TGCGCCAGCAGCTCGGGACTAGCGGGAGGTAATGAGCAGTTCTTC. It is translated as CASSSGLAGGNEQFF. The variable domain in full, completed from reference TRBV5-1 and TRBJ2-1, reads KAGVTQTPRYLIKTRGQQVTLSCSPISGHRSVSWYQQTPGQGLQFLFEYFSETQRNKGNFPGRFSGRQFSNSRSEMNVSTLELGDSALYLCASSSGLAGGNEQFFGPGTRLTVL.

V and J are TRBV3-1 (or the pseudogene TRBV3-2) and TRBJ2-7, with TRBD2 matching over 8 bases. The CDR3 is 16 residues long. V shed 0 bases, J shed 4 bases, and the junction held 8 bases outside the gene matches. CDR1 is LGHDT, CDR2 YNNKEL, per germline (reference sequence). CDR3 residues: CASSQELGTRRYEQYF. CDR3 nucleotide sequence: TGTGCCAGCAGCCAAGAATTGGGGACTAGACGATACGAGCAGTACTTC.